The 20 T cell receptor beta chains listed next were all sequenced from one sample in a study of cytotoxic CD8 clonotypes in ibrutinib-treated CLL. The data were produced by immunoSEQ multiplex PCR, yet TCRdb's version contains in-frame clones alone and is incomplete. The data show around 310,000 clones, around four fifths seen once. Sequencing used PBMCs, obtained before ibrutinib treatment. All receptors derive from a human donor with chronic lymphocytic leukemia.

CDR3 sequence: CASSGTSGKETQYF. CDR3 bases: TGTGCCAGCAGCGGGACTAGCGGTAAAGAGACCCAGTACTTC. This rearrangement joins TRBV9 to TRBJ2-5, with TRBD2 identical over 10 bases. This CDR3 region has 14 residues. Germline V lookup: CDR1 SGDLS, CDR2 YYNGEE. Germline trimming cut 3 bases from V and 3 bases from J; bases unmatched to any gene: 2.

The chain employs TRBV28 and TRBJ1-2; D is ambiguous. Trimming removed 3 bases from V and 8 bases from J, with 22 bases in between. The CDR3 length is 16 residues. Germline assignment: CDR1 MDHEN and CDR2 SYDVKM. The CDR3 region has the DNA TGTGCCAGCAGTTTTTTAGTGGAACTACCCCGAGAGGGCTACACCTTC. The encoded protein is CASSFLVELPREGYTF.

This chain links TRBV30 with TRBJ2-7, with D possibly matching TRBD1 (6 bases). From germline, CDR1 is GTSNPN and CDR2 SVGIG (reference sequence). The CDR3 has 14 residues. Trimming took off 2 bases at V and 4 bases at J, with 15 bases between the two ends. This chain's CDR3 is CAWSSSGRGYEQYF. In nucleotides, the CDR3 is TGTGCCTGGAGTTCGTCGGGCAGGGGATACGAGCAGTACTTC.

In this sample, this clone turned up once. This chain links TRBV27 with TRBJ2-5; TRBD1 is a possible D gene (6 bases). Germline values: CDR1 MNHEY, CDR2 SMNVEV (reference sequence). The CDR3 is 15 amino acids. The V gene lost 5 bases and the J gene lost 3 bases, with 16 bases spanning the gap. The CDR3 region is CASSRRNRVKETQYF. CDR3 bases: TGTGCCAGCAGTCGCCGCAACAGGGTGAAAGAGACCCAGTACTTC.

V usage is TRBV7-2 and J usage is TRBJ2-7; a possible D gene is TRBD1 (8 bases). CDR3 length: 17 residues. Germline lookup yields CDR1 SGHTA and CDR2 FQGNSA. V lost 5 bases and J 6 bases, leaving 26 bases between the germline ends. The CDR3 protein is CASSPRQGTIWLSEQYF. Here the CDR3 DNA reads TGTGCCAGCAGCCCGAGACAGGGGACTATCTGGTTAAGCGAGCAGTACTTC.

The J gene is TRBJ2-3, the V gene TRBV5-1; TRBD1 matches 8 bases. CDR1 is SGHRS, CDR2 YFSETQ, per germline. The V and J ends lost 4 bases and 3 bases, in that order; junction bases with no gene match: 10. This CDR3 has 16 amino acids. The CDR3 is CASSPTMQGATDTQYF. As DNA, the CDR3 is TGCGCCAGCAGCCCGACGATGCAGGGGGCGACAGATACGCAGTATTTT.

The gene calls are TRBV5-5 and TRBJ2-7, with 8 bases lining up with TRBD2. The length of the CDR3 is 16 residues. Germline CDR1 and CDR2: SGHKS and YYEKEE (reference sequence). V lost 4 bases and J lost 1; bases outside the gene matches: 10. The CDR3 loop reads CASSRTLGGRSYEQYF. CDR3 sequence (DNA): TGTGCCAGCAGCCGAACCTTGGGCGGGAGGTCCTACGAGCAGTACTTC.

The CDR3, as DNA: TGCGCCAGCAGCTTTGAACTTAACACTGAAGCTTTCTTT. It translates to CASSFELNTEAFF. V gene TRBV5-1 combines with J gene TRBJ1-1; D remains unclear. This CDR3 is 13 amino acids long. Trimming left V 2 bases short and J 2 bases short, with 7 bases between. The germline V gene encodes CDR1 SGHRS and CDR2 YFSETQ.

This clone was found a few times. The rearrangement joins TRBV7-9 to TRBJ2-2, with D perhaps matching TRBD2 (5 bases). V lost 5 bases, J lost 3 bases, and 10 bases lay in between. The CDR3 contains 14 residues. Germline lookup yields CDR1 SEHNR and CDR2 FQNEAQ (reference sequence). This CDR3 is CASSPGLYTGELFF. The DNA for the CDR3 is TGTGCCAGCAGCCCTGGACTGTACACCGGGGAGCTGTTTTTT.

Only one count was recorded for this clone. The V call is TRBV19, the J call TRBJ2-1, with D possibly TRBD2 on 6 matching bases. CDR1 and CDR2 (germline): LNHDA, SQIVND (reference sequence). This CDR3 comprises 13 residues. Trimming shortened V by 10 bases and J by 2 bases, and 12 bases separated the two germline ends. CDR3 residues: CATSGGTYNEQFF. CDR3 coding DNA: TGTGCCACAAGCGGCGGGACCTACAATGAGCAGTTCTTC.

This clone was observed a handful of times. CDR3 nucleotides: TGTGCCAGCAGCCCCCAGGGCGGGATATGGTACGAGCAGTACTTC. As protein: CASSPQGGIWYEQYF. V and J are TRBV7-6 and TRBJ2-7, with D tentatively TRBD2 (6 bases). Trimming shortened V by 5 bases and J by 4 bases, and 18 bases separated the two germline ends. Looked up from germline, CDR1 is SGHVS and CDR2 is FNYEAQ. The CDR3 runs 15 residues.

For this clone: Compared with germline, one end of the junction differs, possibly owing to a read error. This chain links TRBV14 with TRBJ1-1; D is unclear. The CDR3 covers 11 residues. Germline CDR1 and CDR2: SGHDN and FVKESK. The CDR3 loop reads CASSQVTRVFF. CDR3 nucleotides: TGTGCCAGCAGCCAAGTGACCCGTGTTTTTTTT.

Comment on this clone: Mismatch with germline at one junction end may stem from a read error. V and J are TRBV7-7 and TRBJ2-5, with 7 nucleotides matching TRBD1. This CDR3 has 15 residues. Germline CDR1 SSHAT, CDR2 FNYEAQ (reference sequence). The DNA of the CDR3 is TGTGCTAGCAGCACAACTAGGACAGGCCAAGAGACCCAGTACTTC. Protein: CASSTTRTGQETQYF.

The chain couples TRBV19 to TRBJ1-5; D remains ambiguous. Deletions cut 1 base from V and 0 bases from J, with 1 base between. The CDR3 runs 13 residues. Germline V CDR1 and CDR2: LNHDA, SQIVND (reference sequence). For the CDR3, the DNA is TGTGCCAGTAGTATAGCTAGCAATCAGCCCCAGCATTTT. This encodes CASSIASNQPQHF.

In its sample, this clone was seen a few times. This rearrangement joins TRBV2 to TRBJ2-7; TRBD1 might be the D (5 bases). This CDR3 is 12 amino acids long. From germline, CDR1 is SNHLY and CDR2 FYNNEI. Between the trimmed V and J ends, which lost 2 bases and 5 bases, there was a span of 7 bases. CDR3 nucleotide sequence: TGTGCCAGCAGTGAACAGGGCCACGAGCAGTACTTC. Translating it yields CASSEQGHEQYF.

This clone was counted between two and nine times. The V gene is TRBV4-3, the J gene TRBJ2-2; TRBD2 agrees at 8 bases. Germline CDR1 is LGHNA and CDR2 is YSLEER. V dropped 2 bases and J dropped 2; count of bases not matched to a gene: 1. The CDR3 has 15 amino acids. This CDR3 is CASSQLAGNTGELFF. DNA for the CDR3: TGCGCCAGCAGCCAACTAGCGGGTAACACCGGGGAGCTGTTTTTT.

Remarks on this clone: The sample has other DNA sequences that encode this CDR3 too. V is TRBV18 and J is TRBJ2-7, with 12 bases identical to TRBD2. V was pared by 3 bases and J by 4 bases, with 1 base of the junction left unmatched. Germline V gives CDR1 KGHSH, CDR2 LQKENI. This CDR3 spans 14 amino acids. The CDR3 loop reads CASSPTSGSYEQYF. CDR3 nucleotide sequence: TGTGCCAGCTCACCGACTAGCGGGAGTTACGAGCAGTACTTC.

V usage is TRBV27 and J usage is TRBJ2-1, with a tentative D call TRBD2 (5 bases). Germline-derived CDR1 and CDR2 are MNHEY and SMNVEV (reference sequence). The ends were cut back, 5 bases at V and 8 bases at J, with 13 bases in the middle. This CDR3 spans 13 amino acids. CDR3 protein: CASSPSRSYEQFF. Written as DNA, the CDR3 is TGTGCCAGCAGTCCTAGCCGGAGCTATGAGCAGTTCTTC.

The chain links TRBV5-1 to TRBJ1-1, with D uncertain. The V end was cut by 6 bases, the J end by 0 bases, with 12 bases between. Looked up from germline, CDR1 is SGHRS and CDR2 is YFSETQ. The CDR3 totals 14 residues. This CDR3 reads CASTLGTLNTEAFF. CDR3 DNA sequence: TGCGCCAGCACCCTAGGAACTTTGAACACTGAAGCTTTCTTT.

This chain joins TRBV28 and TRBJ1-1; 8 nucleotides agree with TRBD1. The CDR3 totals 13 residues. Germline-derived CDR1 and CDR2 are MDHEN and SYDVKM. V shed 0 bases, J shed 11 bases, and the junction held 5 bases outside the gene matches. The CDR3 here is CASSLWPGGYAFF. The CDR3 DNA is TGTGCCAGCAGTTTATGGCCAGGGGGCTATGCTTTCTTT.